Listed here are 20 T cell receptor beta chains from one sample, sequenced in a study of T cell responses to AZD1222 COVID-19 vaccine. Measured with immunoSEQ multiplex PCR; TCRdb has only the in-frame clones, and not every one. This table holds 70,000 to 95,000 clones, around 82% found once. The specimen was peripheral blood, collected on day 0 of AZD1222 vaccination. The receptors were gathered from an adult in good health.

This clone was picked up one time. The rearrangement links TRBV6-5 to TRBJ1-5; TRBD1 might be the D (5 bases). Germline CDR1 reads MNHEY; CDR2 reads SVGAGI. The CDR3 spans 12 residues. V shed 6 bases and J shed 6 bases, with 9 bases lying between them. CDR3 amino acids: CASRQDGQPQHF. CDR3 bases: TGTGCCAGCAGACAGGACGGTCAGCCCCAGCATTTT.

The chain employs TRBV18 and TRBJ2-4; the D is unclear. Trimming left V 3 bases short and J 0 bases short, with 9 bases between. Germline CDR1 KGHSH, CDR2 LQKENI. The CDR3 has 15 residues. CDR3 coding DNA: TGTGCCAGCTCACCGGGCGCCATAGCCAAAAACATTCAGTACTTC. Translated: CASSPGAIAKNIQYF.

This chain joins TRBV7-8 and TRBJ2-1, with D possibly TRBD2 on 6 matching bases. The ends were cut back, 5 bases at V and 1 base at J, with 12 bases in the middle. Germline-derived CDR1 and CDR2 are SGHVS and FQNEAQ. This CDR3 has 15 residues. The CDR3 DNA is TGTGCCAGCAGCCCCACGGGGGTTTCCTACAATGAGCAGTTCTTC. It translates to CASSPTGVSYNEQFF. The whole variable domain, remainder taken from reference TRBV7-8 and TRBJ2-1, is GAGVSQSPRYKVAKRGQDVALRCDPISGHVSLFWYQQALGQGPEFLTYFQNEAQLDKSGLPSDRFFAERPEGSVSTLKIQRTQQEDSAVYLCASSPTGVSYNEQFFGPGTRLTVL.

This clone has a handful of counts. The rearrangement joins TRBV5-1 to TRBJ1-6, with D maybe TRBD1 (5 bases). The CDR3 is 13 amino acids. V shed 3 bases and J shed 6 bases, with 7 bases lying between them. CDR1 is SGHRS and CDR2 is YFSETQ in the germline V gene. This CDR3 reads CASSWDLNSPLHF. DNA of the CDR3: TGCGCCAGCAGCTGGGACCTTAATTCACCCCTCCACTTT.

This sequence joins TRBV12-3 or TRBV12-4 and TRBJ2-7; D not resolved. CDR3 length equals 12 residues. Trimming took 3 bases from V and 3 from J, leaving 6 bases between them. The CDR3 DNA reads TGTGCCAGCAGTTTGAGAGGCTACGAGCAGTACTTC. It yields the protein CASSLRGYEQYF.

This chain links TRBV10-1 with TRBJ2-6, with 8 bases that match TRBD1. The CDR3 totals 17 residues. V shed 4 bases, J shed 2 bases, and the junction held 7 bases outside the gene matches. From germline, CDR1 is WNHNN and CDR2 SYGVQD (reference sequence). The CDR3 region is CASSVRSGGAGANVLTF. The CDR3 region has the DNA TGCGCCAGCAGTGTAAGGTCAGGGGGCGCTGGGGCCAACGTCCTGACTTTC.

The rearrangement joins TRBV5-1 to TRBJ2-2; the D gene could be TRBD1 or TRBD2 (5 bases each). The CDR3 sequence is 17 residues long. Trimming stripped 5 bases from V and 4 bases from J, with 21 bases between. Germline V gives CDR1 SGHRS, CDR2 YFSETQ. The DNA for the CDR3 is TGCGCCAGCAGTCCGCAATCGGGGACCCGGGGCACCGGGGAGCTGTTTTTT. Encoded protein: CASSPQSGTRGTGELFF.

This rearrangement joins TRBV11-3 to TRBJ1-1; no clear D. This CDR3 has 13 residues. Germline CDR1 and CDR2: SGHNT and YENEEA. V lost 0 bases, J lost 8 bases, and 10 bases lay in between. CDR3 coding DNA: TGTGCCAGCAGCTTAGATATCAGAGGAGAAGCTTTCTTT. Residues: CASSLDIRGEAFF. The full variable domain, its missing parts supplied by reference TRBV11-3 and TRBJ1-1, is EAGVVQSPRYKIIEKKQPVAFWCNPISGHNTLYWYLQNLGQGPELLIRYENEEAVDDSQLPKDRFSAERLKGVDSTLKIQPAELGDSAVYLCASSLDIRGEAFFGQGTRLTVV.

The chain links TRBV5-1 to TRBJ1-2; TRBD1 is a possible D gene (5 bases). Germline assignment: CDR1 SGHRS and CDR2 YFSETQ. Trimming cost V 2 bases and J 4 bases, with 9 bases left between them. The CDR3 contains 13 residues. The CDR3 loop is CASSFGDSYGYTF. DNA for the CDR3: TGCGCCAGCAGCTTTGGAGACAGCTATGGCTACACCTTC.

The CDR3 sequence: CASSPGGSNQPQHF. CDR3 bases: TGTGCCAGCAGTCCAGGGGGTAGCAATCAGCCCCAGCATTTT. This chain connects TRBV28 to TRBJ1-5; TRBD1 agrees at 7 bases. CDR3 length: 14 residues. The junction had 1 base not matched to a gene; V was cut back by 5 bases and J by 0 bases. Germline assignment: CDR1 MDHEN and CDR2 SYDVKM.

The chain couples TRBV18 to TRBJ2-7; D may be TRBD1 (6 bases). CDR3 length equals 14 residues. The V gene's germline CDR1 is KGHSH and CDR2 LQKENI. The ends were cut back, 3 bases at V and 2 bases at J, with 11 bases in the middle. The CDR3 here is CASSPRDNTYEQYF. In nucleotides, the CDR3 is TGTGCCAGCTCACCCCGGGACAATACCTACGAGCAGTACTTC.

The chain employs TRBV18 and TRBJ2-7, with 7 positions matching TRBD2. The CDR3 loop spans 15 amino acids. CDR1 is KGHSH and CDR2 is LQKENI in the germline V gene. J was trimmed by 0 bases and V by 1 base; bases with no gene match: 3. CDR3 DNA: TGTGCCAGCTCACCACTGGGAGGGAACTCCTACGAGCAGTACTTC. Its translation: CASSPLGGNSYEQYF. Combining the CDR3 with reference TRBV18 and TRBJ2-7 gives the whole variable domain NAGVMQNPRHLVRRRGQEARLRCSPMKGHSHVYWYRQLPEEGLKFMVYLQKENIIDESGMPKERFSAEFPKEGPSILRIQQVVRGDSAAYFCASSPLGGNSYEQYFGPGTRLTVT.

This chain uses TRBV7-8 with TRBJ2-2; 7 bases map to TRBD2. This CDR3 spans 15 amino acids. Germline CDR1 is SGHVS and CDR2 is FQNEAQ. The V segment lost 5 bases and the J segment 3 bases; nucleotides outside the gene matches: 6. CDR3 sequence (DNA): TGTGCCAGCAGCCTGGGAGGGCTGGACACCGGGGAGCTGTTTTTT. Its translation is CASSLGGLDTGELFF.

This chain links TRBV6-1 with TRBJ2-2; 11 nucleotides match TRBD1. The junction had 7 bases not matched to a gene; V was cut back by 4 bases and J by 6 bases. Per the germline V gene, CDR1 is MNHNS and CDR2 is SASEGT. The CDR3 consists of 16 residues. The CDR3 DNA follows: TGTGCCAGCAGTGCTTTGGGACAGGGGGACGCCGGGGAGCTGTTTTTT. Translating it yields CASSALGQGDAGELFF.

This clone was picked up one time. The chain employs TRBV5-1 and TRBJ2-1; perhaps D is TRBD1 or TRBD2 (5 bases each). V was trimmed by 2 bases and J by 0 bases, leaving 12 bases between them. CDR3 size: 16 residues. Per the germline V gene, CDR1 is SGHRS and CDR2 is YFSETQ. As DNA, the CDR3 is TGCGCCAGCAGCTTTGGGACGGGGAGCTCCTACAATGAGCAGTTCTTC. Protein sequence: CASSFGTGSSYNEQFF. Full variable domain (rest looked up from reference TRBV5-1 and TRBJ2-1): KAGVTQTPRYLIKTRGQQVTLSCSPISGHRSVSWYQQTPGQGLQFLFEYFSETQRNKGNFPGRFSGRQFSNSRSEMNVSTLELGDSALYLCASSFGTGSSYNEQFFGPGTRLTVL.

In its sample, this clone was seen a few times. CDR3 in amino acids: CASSLSLAGPKGQYF. CDR3 in DNA: TGTGCCAGCAGCTTAAGTCTAGCGGGGCCCAAGGGGCAGTACTTC. The J gene is TRBJ2-7, the V gene TRBV5-6; 9 nucleotides line up with TRBD2. The germline CDR1 and CDR2 sequences are SGHDT and YYEEEE. The CDR3 extends over 15 amino acids. Losses at the gene ends were 2 bases for V and 9 bases for J; bases not matched to a gene: 12. Together with reference TRBV5-6 and TRBJ2-7, the CDR3 gives the full variable domain: DAGVTQSPTHLIKTRGQQVTLRCSPKSGHDTVSWYQQALGQGPQFIFQYYEEEERQRGNFPDRFSGHQFPNYSSELNVNALLLGDSALYLCASSLSLAGPKGQYFGPGTRLTVT.

The V call is TRBV10-2, the J call TRBJ2-3; D assignment may be TRBD1 or TRBD2 (6 bases each). Germline lookup yields CDR1 WSHSY and CDR2 SAAADI. The germline V and J ends were trimmed by 6 bases and 5 bases, with 15 bases remaining between them. The CDR3 sequence is 14 residues long. CDR3 DNA: TGCGCCAGCAGGAGGCAAGGGGGGCAAGATACGCAGTATTTT. It is translated as CASRRQGGQDTQYF.

The V and J genes are TRBV6-6 and TRBJ1-4, with a tentative D call TRBD1 (5 bases). Between the trimmed V and J ends, which lost 3 bases and 8 bases, there was a span of 10 bases. Germline V gene sequence: CDR1 MNHNY, CDR2 SVGAGI (reference sequence). The CDR3 is made up of 13 amino acids. In nucleotides, the CDR3 is TGTGCCAGCAGTTATAGGGGTAACGAAAAACTGTTTTTT. It codes for CASSYRGNEKLFF.

The chain uses TRBV5-1 and TRBJ2-3, with 10 bases fitting TRBD1. There are 16 residues in the CDR3. The trim removed 2 bases at V and 4 bases at J, leaving 7 bases unmatched. Germline CDR1 and CDR2: SGHRS and YFSETQ. The CDR3 spells CASSFPRTGGADTQYF. CDR3 nucleotides: TGCGCCAGCAGCTTCCCTCGGACAGGGGGAGCAGATACGCAGTATTTT.

Here the CDR3 reads CATRSGPRYNEQFF. The CDR3 nucleotides are TGTGCCACTAGGTCAGGACCCAGATACAATGAGCAGTTCTTC. This chain connects TRBV10-3 to TRBJ2-1; D ambiguous. V gave up 10 bases and J gave up 4 bases, with 17 bases separating them. The CDR3 contains 14 residues. Germline-derived CDR1 and CDR2 are ENHRY and SYGVKD.